The entry that follows covers one T cell receptor beta chain sequence. Its antigen is currently unknown. The data were produced by immunoSEQ multiplex PCR, yet TCRdb's version contains in-frame clones alone and is incomplete. The sample gives 100,000 or so clones, over 75% of which show up once; about 1.5% is in the top ten. V lost 8 bases and J lost 8, with 16 bases in between. CDR1 MNHEY and CDR2 SVGAGI come from the germline V gene. The CDR3 has 13 residues. These data originate in a study of T cell responses to AZD1222 COVID-19 vaccine. Overall study: Pooling was applied to second doses at about 4 or about 12 weeks.

Findings and caveats of the study: White British ancestry dominated among donors, who included more females, and clonal diversity was possibly underestimated. An increase in Spike-specific TCR breadth and depth was observed after two AZD1222 doses. The repertoires were collected only after the peak T cell response.

The sample was peripheral blood, taken on day 0 of AZD1222 vaccination. The V and J genes are TRBV6-5 and TRBJ2-1, with D possibly TRBD1 on 5 matching bases. The sequence derives from an adult in good health. CDR3 sequence reads: CASRPWGSDEQFF. CDR3 nucleotides: TGTGCCAGCCGACCGTGGGGCTCGGATGAGCAGTTCTTC.